This passage covers 4 T cell receptor beta chains from one sample sequenced in a study of cytomegalovirus exposure and HLA in healthy donors (dated by TCRdb to about 2017). Library preparation used the immunoSEQ multiplex PCR assay. A mixture of 60 forward primers for TCR Vbeta segments and 13 reverse primers for TCR Jbeta segments was used in the multiplex PCR. Here the immuneACCESS table is served through TCRdb, limited to in-frame sequences with V and J called. Missing clones are a known gap in these copies; in checked studies unresolved V genes cover under half, and the rest lacks a known reason. The sample table lists about 59,000 clones, less than 85% of them with a count of one. The ten top clones hold roughly 7% of the sample. Sequenced: PBMCs. These receptors came from a man aged 25 to 40 in good health and CMV-seropositive.

The chain employs TRBV19 and TRBJ2-7, with TRBD1 as a possible D gene (5 bases). The germline V and J ends were trimmed by 3 bases and 4 bases, with 19 bases remaining between them. This CDR3 is 16 amino acids long. The germline V gene encodes CDR1 LNHDA and CDR2 SQIVND (reference sequence). DNA for the CDR3: TGTGCCAGTAGTATCGCCGGCAAGGGGATCTCTTACGAGCAGTACTTC. Its translation: CASSIAGKGISYEQYF.

This chain uses TRBV2 with TRBJ1-2; TRBD1 is a possible D gene (6 bases). Trimming stripped 1 base from V and 5 bases from J, with 11 bases between. Germline CDR1 reads SNHLY; CDR2 reads FYNNEI. The CDR3 has 14 residues. In nucleotides, the CDR3 is TGTGCCAGCAGTGAAGGCAGGGGACCATATGGCTACACCTTC. Protein product: CASSEGRGPYGYTF.

V and J are TRBV14 and TRBJ2-7, with TRBD1 as a possible D gene (6 bases). The CDR3 covers 16 residues. Per germline, CDR1 SGHDN and CDR2 FVKESK. V was shortened by 1 base and J by 7 bases, with 20 bases between the two germline ends. CDR3 DNA sequence: TGTGCCAGCAGCCAAGCAGGTCGACAGGCCCTGGGTGAGCAGTACTTC. Protein: CASSQAGRQALGEQYF.

This clone was picked up one time. The V gene is TRBV5-1, the J gene TRBJ2-7; unclear D gene. The ends were cut back, 1 base at V and 1 base at J, with 3 bases in the middle. This CDR3 comprises 12 residues. Germline lookup yields CDR1 SGHRS and CDR2 YFSETQ. The CDR3 DNA sequence: TGCGCCAGCAGCTTGCAATCCTACGAGCAGTACTTC. Translated: CASSLQSYEQYF.